What follows describes a single T cell receptor (beta chain). CDR1 is SGHTA, CDR2 FQGTGA, per germline. Trimming left V 1 base short and J 7 bases short, with 13 bases between. The CDR3 consists of 15 residues. Treatment was busulfan-fludarabine conditioning, a marrow graft, and cyclophosphamide on days +3 and +4. This entry belongs to a study of T cells after posttransplantation cyclophosphamide. Clones were sequenced by immunoSEQ multiplex PCR, and TCRdb holds only the in-frame ones, with some missing. The top ten hold around 8.1% of the sample, which has 35,000 to 45,000 clones, roughly 78% seen once.

This sequence originates from a female patient between 35 and 55 years old who received an allogeneic stem cell transplant from a related donor, was CMV-positive, and had no GVHD. These T cells may partly come from the graft donor. The genes are TRBV7-3 and TRBJ2-2, with a tentative D call TRBD2 (6 bases). The sequencing here drew on CD4+ T cells sorted from blood, taken 1903 days after a stem cell transplant with posttransplant cyclophosphamide. As DNA, the CDR3 is TGTGCCAGCAGCTTAAGGGGGGACGGCGGCGGGGAGCTGTTTTTT. Protein: CASSLRGDGGGELFF.